These 13 T cell receptor beta chains share one sample of origin, sequenced in a study of beta chain features in type 1 diabetes. General study points: A moderate, significant TCRB CDR3 shortening appeared in type 1 diabetes across four CD4+ subsets.

Reverse transcribing all isolated RNA meant expressed TCRB transcripts were sequenced. Sequencing used immunoSEQ multiplex PCR; TCRdb keeps in-frame clones, though not all of them. In the table there are about 650,000 clones, roughly an eighth of which are singletons. Antigen specificity for these receptors is unknown. The specimen sequenced was naive CD4+ T cells from blood. The receptors derive from a man between 25 and 39 years old with type 1 diabetes.

V is TRBV18 and J is TRBJ1-1, with TRBD1 identical over 10 bases. V was clipped by 3 bases and J by 6 bases; unmatched bases: 4. The CDR3 covers 14 residues. Germline CDR1 reads KGHSH; CDR2 reads LQKENI. CDR3 sequence: CASSPGQGIAEAFF. CDR3 coding DNA: TGTGCCAGCTCACCGGGACAGGGGATCGCTGAAGCTTTCTTT.

This clone was seen a handful of times. Here the CDR3 DNA reads TGTGCCAGCACCCGACAGGACACTGAAGCTTTCTTT. Protein product: CASTRQDTEAFF. J is TRBJ1-1 and V is TRBV6-6; possibly TRBD1 for D (6 bases). In germline, CDR1 is MNHNY, CDR2 SVGAGI (reference sequence). The CDR3 loop spans 12 amino acids. Between the trimmed V and J ends, which lost 7 bases and 3 bases, there was a span of 9 bases.

This rearrangement joins TRBV18 to TRBJ1-5; TRBD1 aligns across 7 bases. The ends lost 5 bases at V and 4 bases at J; junction bases unmatched: 5. This CDR3 is 14 amino acids long. Germline-derived CDR1 and CDR2 are KGHSH and LQKENI. The CDR3 loop is CASSAGQDNQPQHF. The CDR3, as DNA: TGTGCCAGCTCAGCCGGACAGGATAATCAGCCCCAGCATTTT. The complete variable domain, with remaining parts taken from reference TRBV18 and TRBJ1-5, reads NAGVMQNPRHLVRRRGQEARLRCSPMKGHSHVYWYRQLPEEGLKFMVYLQKENIIDESGMPKERFSAEFPKEGPSILRIQQVVRGDSAAYFCASSAGQDNQPQHFGDGTRLSIL.

The J gene is TRBJ2-2, the V gene TRBV28; D remains ambiguous. Per germline, CDR1 MDHEN and CDR2 SYDVKM. This CDR3 is 14 amino acids long. Trimming removed 5 bases from V and 1 base from J, with 8 bases in between. CDR3 bases: TGTGCCAGCAGTCGCGGAAGGAACACCGGGGAGCTGTTTTTT. Encoded protein: CASSRGRNTGELFF.

Only a few counts were recorded for this clone. This chain joins TRBV2 and TRBJ1-6; tentative D call: TRBD1 (5 bases). This CDR3 is built from 14 residues. Trimming removed 3 bases from V and 4 bases from J, with 7 bases in between. Germline-derived CDR1 and CDR2 are SNHLY and FYNNEI. CDR3 in DNA: TGTGCCAGCAGTGACAGGGATTATAATTCACCCCTCCACTTT. This sequence encodes CASSDRDYNSPLHF.

This clone was found a few times. CDR3 sequence (DNA): TGTGCCAGCAGAGGGCGAAGCCAACTCGAGCAGTACTTC. Its protein product is CASRGRSQLEQYF. The rearrangement uses TRBV7-2 and TRBJ2-7; no firm D call. Looked up from germline, CDR1 is SGHTA and CDR2 is FQGNSA. The CDR3 has 13 amino acids. The V end lost 6 bases, the J end lost 6 bases, and 15 bases lay between the germline ends.

V is TRBV6-5 and J is TRBJ2-1; 9 nucleotides agree with TRBD1. The trim removed 4 bases at V and 9 bases at J, leaving 4 bases unmatched. The CDR3 sequence is 13 residues long. Germline V gene data show CDR1 as MNHEY and CDR2 as SVGAGI. The CDR3, as DNA: TGTGCCAGCAGTTTAGACAGGGGGGTTGAGCAGTTCTTC. Protein: CASSLDRGVEQFF.

The chain carries TRBV5-1 and TRBJ1-5, with D possibly TRBD1 on 6 matching bases. This CDR3 comprises 14 residues. CDR1 is SGHRS, CDR2 YFSETQ, per germline. Trimming took off 0 bases at V and 8 bases at J, with 12 bases between the two ends. The CDR3 region has the DNA TGCGCCAGCAGCTTGGAGGGCAGGGACAAGCCCCAGCATTTT. Its protein is CASSLEGRDKPQHF.

The chain uses TRBV6-5 and TRBJ2-2, with 10 nucleotides matching TRBD2. V dropped 4 bases and J dropped 7; count of bases not matched to a gene: 9. Germline lookup yields CDR1 MNHEY and CDR2 SVGAGI. The CDR3 has 16 residues. CDR3 sequence: CASSSERGGRDGELFF. In nucleotides, the CDR3 is TGTGCCAGCAGTTCCGAGCGGGGGGGCCGGGACGGGGAGCTGTTTTTT.

This clone was observed at least ten times. Other DNA variants within this sample encode the same CDR3. CDR3 bases: TGTGCCAGCAGCTTAAACACTGAAGCTTTCTTT. Translation gives CASSLNTEAFF. V and J are TRBV7-9 and TRBJ1-1, with D unresolved. V was trimmed by 2 bases and J by 2 bases, leaving 0 bases between them. The CDR3 is 11 residues long. Germline loops: CDR1 SEHNR, CDR2 FQNEAQ (reference sequence).

To note about this clone: The germline gene is not matched at one end of the junction; a read error may be the cause. The chain has TRBV5-1 and TRBJ2-5; D unresolved. The CDR3 contains 14 residues. Per the germline V gene, CDR1 is SGHRS and CDR2 is YFSETQ. The CDR3 loop reads CASTLGTAQETQYF. Here the CDR3 DNA reads TGCGCCAGCACCTTGGGTACGGCCCAAGAGACCCAGTACTTC.

The rearrangement uses TRBV4-3 and TRBJ1-2; perhaps TRBD1 as D (6 bases). The CDR3 extends over 15 amino acids. Trimming pared 0 bases from V and 8 bases from J, leaving 16 bases between. CDR1 and CDR2 (germline): LGHNA, YSLEER. CDR3 region: CASSQDEQGALGYTF. CDR3 in DNA: TGCGCCAGCAGCCAAGATGAACAGGGAGCTTTGGGCTACACCTTC.

This chain joins TRBV7-9 and TRBJ1-1; D gene ambiguous. Per the germline V gene, CDR1 is SEHNR and CDR2 is FQNEAQ (reference sequence). The CDR3 loop spans 13 amino acids. With 0 bases removed from V and 4 bases from J, the gap between germline ends came to 6 bases. The CDR3 region has the DNA TGTGCCAGCAGCTTAGCGCGTCTCACTGAAGCTTTCTTT. Translated: CASSLARLTEAFF.